One sample yielded the 25 T cell receptor beta chains listed below, sequenced in a study of blood T cell repertoires in COVID-19. Some clones are missing from TCRdb's copy, which holds only in-frame ones; the method was immunoSEQ multiplex PCR. The table records roughly 360,000 clones, roughly four fifths of them present only once. Sequenced input: PBMCs or T cells enriched from blood (not recorded which). The receptors here all came from a woman aged 45 to 65 who had recovered from COVID-19.

CDR3 region: CASSPRGGKDYGYTF. The CDR3 nucleotides read TGTGCCAGCAGCCCCCGGGGGGGGAAGGACTATGGCTACACCTTC. The genes are TRBV5-6 and TRBJ1-2; D might be TRBD1 (5 bases). Trimming removed 4 bases at V and 3 bases at J, with 16 bases between. Germline V lookup: CDR1 SGHDT, CDR2 YYEEEE. The CDR3 spans 15 residues.

The rearrangement uses TRBV28 and TRBJ1-3; no reliable D call. The CDR3 consists of 14 residues. V lost 6 bases and J 4 bases, leaving 13 bases between the germline ends. Germline values: CDR1 MDHEN, CDR2 SYDVKM. The chain's CDR3 is CASREPGAGNTIYF. CDR3 bases: TGTGCCAGCAGGGAGCCGGGAGCGGGAAACACCATATATTTT.

V gene TRBV28 combines with J gene TRBJ2-5; 9 nucleotides align to TRBD1. J gave up 4 bases and V 5 bases, and 5 bases lay outside the gene matches. Germline V gene sequence: CDR1 MDHEN, CDR2 SYDVKM. CDR3 size: 14 residues. CDR3 bases: TGTGCCAGCAGTGCAGTGACAGGGGGAGAGACCCAGTACTTC. This encodes CASSAVTGGETQYF.

This clone was recorded once. The rearrangement joins TRBV11-2 to TRBJ1-1; no reliable D call. Germline CDR1 SGHAT, CDR2 FQNNGV. V lost 2 bases and J 5 bases, leaving 12 bases between the germline ends. This CDR3 contains 14 residues. CDR3 DNA sequence: TGTGCCAGCAGCTTATTTCTATCGGGGACTGAAGCTTTCTTT. As protein: CASSLFLSGTEAFF.

This clone was seen only once. The genes are TRBV9 and TRBJ2-5, with 7 bases aligning to TRBD1. CDR1 SGDLS and CDR2 YYNGEE come from the germline V gene. V lost 5 bases to trimming and J lost 4 bases; unmatched junction nucleotides: 23. This CDR3 has 19 residues. CDR3: CASSLSTQTGTVSLETQYF. CDR3 nucleotides: TGTGCCAGCAGTCTATCGACTCAAACCGGGACAGTCTCCCTAGAGACCCAGTACTTC.

This chain joins TRBV3-1 (or the pseudogene TRBV3-2) and TRBJ1-2, with a tentative D call TRBD1 (5 bases). Germline V gene data show CDR1 as LGHDT and CDR2 as YNNKEL (reference sequence). There are 14 residues in the CDR3. The V and J ends lost 3 bases and 1 base respectively, with 9 bases between them. CDR3 DNA: TGTGCCAGCAGCCACAGGGTCGTTAACTATGGCTACACCTTC. Protein product: CASSHRVVNYGYTF.

The rearrangement links TRBV7-3 to TRBJ2-2, with TRBD2 matching 15 bases. V was pared by 2 bases and J by 5 bases, with 9 bases of the junction left unmatched. Per germline, CDR1 SGHTA and CDR2 FQGTGA. CDR3 length: 19 residues. The CDR3 is CASSLGTSGGFRTTGELFF. The CDR3 DNA follows: TGTGCCAGCAGCTTAGGGACTAGCGGGGGGTTTCGAACAACCGGGGAGCTGTTTTTT.

The rearrangement joins TRBV6-5 to TRBJ1-1; 7 positions agree with TRBD1. Trimming took 10 bases from V and 5 from J; bases not matched to a gene: 7. Germline CDR1 MNHEY, CDR2 SVGAGI. The CDR3 is 12 amino acids. CDR3 amino acids: CATRQGNTEAFF. The CDR3 region has the DNA TGTGCCACCAGACAGGGAAATACTGAAGCTTTCTTT.

The chain links TRBV29-1 to TRBJ1-1; D might be TRBD1 (6 bases). From germline, CDR1 is SQVTM and CDR2 ANQGSEA. The CDR3 is 13 residues long. V lost 1 base and J 5 bases, leaving 11 bases between the germline ends. This chain's CDR3 is CSVEVARGTEAFF. In DNA form, the CDR3 reads TGCAGCGTTGAAGTGGCCAGGGGTACTGAAGCTTTCTTT.

This chain uses TRBV9 with TRBJ2-1, with a weak D call TRBD1 (5 bases). The CDR3 sequence is 17 residues long. Germline-derived CDR1 and CDR2 are SGDLS and YYNGEE. V dropped 4 bases and J dropped 3 bases, with 20 bases sitting between them. This CDR3 reads CASSLVGAAYNYNEQFF. The CDR3 bases are TGTGCCAGCAGCCTGGTAGGGGCGGCTTACAACTACAATGAGCAGTTCTTC.

The CDR3 nucleotides read TGCGCCAGCAGTCGGACAGCGGGGAGCTACACCTTC. Translating it yields CASSRTAGSYTF. The rearrangement joins TRBV4-3 to TRBJ1-2; D perhaps matches TRBD1 (6 bases). The germline V gene encodes CDR1 LGHNA and CDR2 YSLEER. CDR3 length: 12 amino acids. V lost 6 bases and J 9 bases, leaving 14 bases between the germline ends.

This chain joins TRBV5-1 and TRBJ2-1; TRBD2 agrees at 11 bases. Germline V gene lookup returns CDR1 SGHRS and CDR2 YFSETQ. V trimming: 3 bases; J trimming: 9 bases; junction bases outside the gene matches: 5. CDR3 length: 14 amino acids. The CDR3 sequence: CASSSPGTSGEQFF. CDR3 in DNA: TGCGCCAGCAGCTCCCCAGGGACTAGCGGTGAGCAGTTCTTC.

This clone was seen once. This chain links TRBV7-2 with TRBJ2-2; 12 positions agree with TRBD2. Germline CDR1 SGHTA, CDR2 FQGNSA. Trimming took 0 bases from V and 5 from J; bases not matched to a gene: 19. The CDR3 runs 22 residues. This CDR3 is CASSLALGLAGRPQRVTGELFF. The DNA for the CDR3 is TGTGCCAGCAGCTTAGCGCTCGGACTAGCGGGGAGGCCCCAGAGGGTGACCGGGGAGCTGTTTTTT.

The chain is built from TRBV5-1 and TRBJ1-2, with no clear D. V dropped 1 base and J dropped 5 bases, with 9 bases sitting between them. Germline V gene sequence: CDR1 SGHRS, CDR2 YFSETQ. CDR3 length: 13 amino acids. CDR3 sequence reads: CASSLRGEYGYTF. The CDR3 DNA reads TGCGCCAGCAGCTTGCGGGGAGAGTATGGCTACACCTTC. The complete variable domain, with remaining parts taken from reference TRBV5-1 and TRBJ1-2, reads KAGVTQTPRYLIKTRGQQVTLSCSPISGHRSVSWYQQTPGQGLQFLFEYFSETQRNKGNFPGRFSGRQFSNSRSEMNVSTLELGDSALYLCASSLRGEYGYTFGSGTRLTVV.

The chain employs TRBV4-1 and TRBJ2-5; D remains unclear. This CDR3 has 15 amino acids. CDR1 is MGHRA and CDR2 is YSYEKL in the germline V gene. V shed 1 base and J shed 4 bases, with 13 bases lying between them. The CDR3, as DNA: TGCGCCAGCAGCCAAGCAGGCAGCCGCCGAGAGACCCAGTACTTC. This gives the protein CASSQAGSRRETQYF.

This clone was seen a handful of times. This chain links TRBV19 with TRBJ1-1, with 8 bases aligning to TRBD1. Trimming cost V 5 bases and J 4 bases; bases outside gene matches: 12. This CDR3 is 16 amino acids long. Germline loops: CDR1 LNHDA, CDR2 SQIVND (reference sequence). CDR3 sequence reads: CASSDPAGGWGTEAFF. The CDR3 DNA reads as TGTGCCAGTAGTGACCCGGCAGGGGGCTGGGGCACTGAAGCTTTCTTT.

The DNA for the CDR3 is TGTGCCAGTAGTGGCGGGAGGGCCGGGGAGCAGTACTTC. Protein product: CASSGGRAGEQYF. The chain couples TRBV19 to TRBJ2-7, with 9 bases that match TRBD2. V gave up 5 bases and J gave up 7 bases; unmatched junction bases: 6. This CDR3 has 13 amino acids. Germline V gives CDR1 LNHDA, CDR2 SQIVND (reference sequence).

The chain links TRBV19 to TRBJ2-1; maybe TRBD2 (6 bases). The CDR3 has 15 residues. Germline-derived CDR1 and CDR2 are LNHDA and SQIVND (reference sequence). The V end was cut by 3 bases, the J end by 3 bases, with 12 bases between. CDR3 nucleotides: TGTGCCAGTAGTATTTGGGACTCGGACTACAATGAGCAGTTCTTC. Translating it yields CASSIWDSDYNEQFF.

This chain links TRBV27 with TRBJ2-7, with a weak D call TRBD1 (6 bases). This CDR3 has 14 amino acids. Germline CDR1 and CDR2: MNHEY and SMNVEV (reference sequence). The ends were cut back, 5 bases at V and 6 bases at J, with 17 bases in the middle. The CDR3, as DNA: TGTGCCAGCAGTCGTCCGGGACAAATGCGCGAGCAGTACTTC. It translates to CASSRPGQMREQYF.

This chain connects TRBV6-5 to TRBJ2-7, with TRBD1 matching over 10 bases. Germline CDR1 reads MNHEY; CDR2 reads SVGAGI. With 6 bases clipped from V and 5 bases from J, the junction kept 10 bases outside the gene matches. This CDR3 comprises 15 residues. The CDR3 reads CASRGEGQGLHEQYF. The CDR3 nucleotides are TGTGCCAGCAGGGGAGAGGGACAGGGGCTTCACGAGCAGTACTTC.

In this sample, this clone turned up once. The chain employs TRBV4-1 and TRBJ2-7; 7 bases fit TRBD1. Germline values: CDR1 MGHRA, CDR2 YSYEKL. Unmatched junction bases numbered 17, after V lost 6 bases and J lost 3 bases. The CDR3 extends over 17 amino acids. CDR3 amino acids: CASSTNPPGTVIYEQYF. In DNA form, the CDR3 reads TGCGCCAGCAGTACGAACCCGCCCGGGACAGTAATCTACGAGCAGTACTTC.

This chain links TRBV5-1 with TRBJ1-2; 8 bases are a match to TRBD1. The ends lost 0 bases at V and 1 base at J; junction bases unmatched: 8. Germline values: CDR1 SGHRS, CDR2 YFSETQ. The CDR3 sequence is 17 residues long. The CDR3 DNA sequence: TGCGCCAGCAGCTTGGCCGAACAGGGGGTTTATAACTATGGCTACACCTTC. Translating gives CASSLAEQGVYNYGYTF. Variable domain in full (rest from reference TRBV5-1 and TRBJ1-2): KAGVTQTPRYLIKTRGQQVTLSCSPISGHRSVSWYQQTPGQGLQFLFEYFSETQRNKGNFPGRFSGRQFSNSRSEMNVSTLELGDSALYLCASSLAEQGVYNYGYTFGSGTRLTVV.

The V call is TRBV5-8, the J call TRBJ1-5; D is perhaps TRBD1 (6 bases). V shed 0 bases and J shed 5 bases, with 24 bases lying between them. From germline, CDR1 is SGHTS and CDR2 YDEGEE. This CDR3 has 19 amino acids. DNA for the CDR3: TGTGCCAGCAGCTTGGTACAGGGTCTAAACTTCCCCCTTCATCAGCCCCAGCATTTT. It specifies CASSLVQGLNFPLHQPQHF.

The chain couples TRBV20-1 to TRBJ1-6, with D possibly being TRBD1 (5 bases). V was shortened by 0 bases and J by 17 bases, with 11 bases between the two germline ends. The CDR3 extends over 11 amino acids. In germline, CDR1 is DFQATT, CDR2 SNEGSKA (reference sequence). DNA for the CDR3: TGCAGTGCTAGAGACCGTGGGGACTTCCACTTT. Its protein is CSARDRGDFHF.

V is TRBV3-1 (or the pseudogene TRBV3-2) and J is TRBJ2-7; 7 bases are a match to TRBD2. The V and J ends lost 1 base and 3 bases, in that order; junction bases with no gene match: 9. The CDR3 is 16 amino acids. Germline V lookup: CDR1 LGHDT, CDR2 YNNKEL (reference sequence). This CDR3 reads CASSQGSGGWDYEQYF. CDR3 nucleotides: TGTGCCAGCAGCCAAGGTTCGGGGGGTTGGGACTACGAGCAGTACTTC.